The 24 T cell receptor beta chains listed next were all sequenced from one sample in a study of regulatory T cells in long-lasting Graves disease. Time point indicated: persistent/refractory GD, antithyroid drugs over 5 years with positive TRAb. RNA extracted from PBMCs served as the sequencing template. Arm-PCR of CDR3 regions with iRepertoire HTBI primers generated TCR beta libraries. TCRdb called the multiplex PCR reads again in MiXCR, with one record for every CDR3 protein. In the table there are almost 350,000 distinct CDR3 sequences, around a fifth of which are singletons. The sample in question was peripheral blood mononuclear cells (PBMCs), obtained when the disease was refractory, from a patient treated with antithyroid drugs. The receptors here all came from a female donor with Graves disease.

The sample holds many counts of this clonotype. J is TRBJ1-5 and V is TRBV12-3 or TRBV12-4; TRBD1 is a possible D gene (5 bases). Trimming pared 3 bases from V and 7 bases from J, leaving 10 bases between. This CDR3 comprises 13 residues. CDR3 loop: CASSLGQLQPQHF. DNA of the CDR3: TGTGCCAGCAGTTTGGGGCAGCTACAGCCCCAGCATTTT.

The rearrangement uses TRBV5-1 and TRBJ2-5; D is ambiguous. Germline V gene sequence: CDR1 SGHRS, CDR2 YFSETQ. Between the trimmed V and J ends, which lost 0 bases and 1 base, there was a span of 7 bases. The CDR3 spans 14 residues. Here the CDR3 DNA reads TGCGCCAGCAGCTTGGGTACCACCCAAGAGACCCAGTACTTC. Its protein product is CASSLGTTQETQYF.

J is TRBJ2-3 and V is TRBV2, with D possibly matching TRBD2 (5 bases). V was clipped by 7 bases and J by 2 bases, with 7 bases between them. The germline CDR1 and CDR2 sequences are SNHLY and FYNNEI. This CDR3 contains 12 residues. In nucleotides, the CDR3 is TGTGCCAGCAAGCGGTCCACAGATACGCAGTATTTT. This sequence encodes CASKRSTDTQYF. The variable domain in full, with the rest retrieved from reference TRBV2 and TRBJ2-3, is EPEVTQTPSHQVTQMGQEVILRCVPISNHLYFYWYRQILGQKVEFLVSFYNNEISEKSEIFDDQFSVERPDGSNFTLKIRSTKLEDSAMYFCASKRSTDTQYFGPGTRLTVL.

This clonotype was found a few times. At one end the junction does not follow the germline gene, possibly because of a read error. V and J are TRBV11-2 and TRBJ1-1, with D perhaps TRBD1 (5 bases). Germline CDR1 and CDR2: SGHAT and FQNNGV. This CDR3 spans 16 amino acids. The CDR3: CASSQESGRDETEAFF. The CDR3 coding sequence is TGCGCCAGCAGCCAAGAATCGGGCAGGGATGAAACTGAAGCTTTCTTT.

This clonotype was seen more than once but under ten times. A much larger clone lies one base from this, so it may be a read error. This chain links TRBV28 with TRBJ2-7, with D possibly being TRBD1 or TRBD2 (5 bases each). This CDR3 region has 14 residues. V shed 5 bases and J shed 2 bases, with 13 bases lying between them. CDR1 is MDHEN, CDR2 SYDVKM, per germline. This CDR3 is CASSPLGRPYEQYF. CDR3 sequence (DNA): TGTGCCAGCAGTCCCCTGGGACGGCCCTACGAGCAGTACTTC.

Ten or more counts support this clonotype. The chain uses TRBV12-5 and TRBJ1-1; D may be TRBD1 (6 bases). The CDR3 is 17 residues long. The ends were cut back, 1 base at V and 1 base at J, with 16 bases in the middle. The germline CDR1 and CDR2 sequences are LGHNT and FRNRAP. In nucleotides, the CDR3 is TGTGCTAGTGGTTTGGCCAACTGGACAGATCCGAACACTGAAGCTTTCTTT. Its translation is CASGLANWTDPNTEAFF. Filled out from reference TRBV12-5 and TRBJ1-1, the complete variable domain reads DARVTQTPRHKVTEMGQEVTMRCQPILGHNTVFWYRQTMMQGLELLAYFRNRAPLDDSGMPKDRFSAEMPDATLATLKIQPSEPRDSAVYFCASGLANWTDPNTEAFFGQGTRLTVV.

This chain links TRBV29-1 with TRBJ2-7, with 9 positions matching TRBD1. This CDR3 is 13 amino acids long. Per the germline V gene, CDR1 is SQVTM and CDR2 is ANQGSEA. The junction had 7 bases not matched to a gene; V was cut back by 6 bases and J by 4 bases. In DNA, the CDR3 is TGCAGCGTAAACGGACAGGGGAGTTACGAGCAGTACTTC. It translates to CSVNGQGSYEQYF.

This clonotype was detected many times. V is TRBV28 and J is TRBJ2-5; a weak D match, TRBD1 (7 bases). Trimming removed 10 bases from V and 4 bases from J, with 19 bases in between. The CDR3 is 14 amino acids. Germline-derived CDR1 and CDR2 are MDHEN and SYDVKM. The CDR3 sequence is CATEAEGARETQYF. CDR3 coding DNA: TGTGCCACCGAAGCGGAGGGGGCACGAGAGACCCAGTACTTC.

This clonotype has at least ten counts. This chain links TRBV27 with TRBJ1-2, with TRBD1 matching 11 bases. The CDR3 loop spans 16 amino acids. Trimming took 0 bases from V and 5 from J; bases not matched to a gene: 5. The germline CDR1 and CDR2 sequences are MNHEY and SMNVEV (reference sequence). CDR3 loop: CASSLSGTGGRYGYTF. The CDR3 nucleotides are TGTGCCAGCAGTTTATCCGGGACAGGGGGGAGGTATGGCTACACCTTC.

This clonotype showed up just a few times. The rearrangement joins TRBV7-9 to TRBJ2-5; D remains unclear. The V and J ends lost 5 bases and 7 bases respectively, with 20 bases between them. The CDR3 has 15 amino acids. CDR1 and CDR2 (germline): SEHNR, FQNEAQ (reference sequence). CDR3 nucleotides: TGTGCCAGCAGCCCAACACCAACCCATCCCGGGACCCAGTACTTC. Translated: CASSPTPTHPGTQYF.

This chain links TRBV11-3 with TRBJ2-2; D not certain. Germline assignment: CDR1 SGHNT and CDR2 YENEEA. V lost 1 base, J lost 2 bases, and 11 bases lay in between. CDR3 length: 16 residues. The CDR3 is CASSLVTWVNTGELFF. The CDR3 region has the DNA TGTGCCAGCAGCTTAGTAACGTGGGTTAACACCGGGGAGCTGTTTTTT.

The chain is built from TRBV29-1 and TRBJ2-1, with D hard to call. V was clipped by 4 bases and J by 0 bases, with 7 bases between them. This CDR3 has 13 residues. Germline V gene lookup returns CDR1 SQVTM and CDR2 ANQGSEA. The CDR3 is CSVVGSSYNEQFF. Here the CDR3 DNA reads TGCAGCGTTGTTGGTAGCTCCTACAATGAGCAGTTCTTC.

The chain has TRBV30 and TRBJ2-1; maybe TRBD2 (7 bases). The length of the CDR3 is 14 residues. The germline V gene has CDR1 GTSNPN and CDR2 SVGIG (reference sequence). The V end lost 8 bases, the J end lost 4 bases, and 18 bases lay between the germline ends. This CDR3 is CALSRGAFYNEQFF. For the CDR3, the DNA is TGTGCCCTCTCCCGGGGGGCCTTTTACAATGAGCAGTTCTTC. The whole variable domain, filled in from reference TRBV30 and TRBJ2-1, reads SQTIHQWPATLVQPVGSPLSLECTVEGTSNPNLYWYRQAAGRGLQLLFYSVGIGQISSEVPQNLSASRPQDRQFILSSKKLLLSDSGFYLCALSRGAFYNEQFFGPGTRLTVL.

This clonotype was seen repeatedly, ten times or more. The chain recombines TRBV20-1 with TRBJ2-2; TRBD2 agrees at 9 bases. V was clipped by 1 base and J by 6 bases; unmatched bases: 12. The CDR3 contains 17 residues. In germline, CDR1 is DFQATT, CDR2 SNEGSKA (reference sequence). CDR3 sequence (DNA): TGCAGTGCTAGAGTAAGCCGGGCGGGACTAGCCTCCGGGGAGCTGTTTTTT. Translating it yields CSARVSRAGLASGELFF.

In this sample, this clonotype turned up a few times. The chain recombines TRBV20-1 with TRBJ1-5; D not resolved. CDR3 size: 14 residues. The germline V gene has CDR1 DFQATT and CDR2 SNEGSKA (reference sequence). Deletions cut 2 bases from V and 2 bases from J, with 10 bases between. This CDR3 reads CSARSGIGNQPQHF. The CDR3 DNA is TGCAGTGCTAGATCCGGTATCGGCAATCAGCCCCAGCATTTT.

This clonotype was found once. The rearrangement uses TRBV18 and TRBJ1-2, with unresolved D. Germline assignment: CDR1 KGHSH and CDR2 LQKENI. The CDR3 is 17 residues long. V was clipped by 0 bases and J by 2 bases, with 16 bases between them. The DNA of the CDR3 is TGTGCCAGCTCACCACCTTTGTTCCAGCGGGGAAACTATGGCTACACCTTC. This gives the protein CASSPPLFQRGNYGYTF. The full variable domain, in which reference TRBV18 and TRBJ1-2 provide the parts outside the CDR3, is NAGVMQNPRHLVRRRGQEARLRCSPMKGHSHVYWYRQLPEEGLKFMVYLQKENIIDESGMPKERFSAEFPKEGPSILRIQQVVRGDSAAYFCASSPPLFQRGNYGYTFGSGTRLTVV.

In regard to this clonotype: This clone may be a read error of a much larger clone one base away. The chain recombines TRBV11-2 with TRBJ1-5; D might be TRBD1 (5 bases). Germline CDR1 reads SGHAT; CDR2 reads FQNNGV. The CDR3 totals 15 residues. CDR3 sequence reads: CASSFSSGSNRPQHF. CDR3 DNA sequence: TGTGCCAGCAGCTTTTCGTCAGGGAGCAATCGGCCCCAGCATTTT. Together with reference TRBV11-2 and TRBJ1-5, the CDR3 gives the full variable domain: EAGVAQSPRYKIIEKRQSVAFWCNPISGHATLYWYQQILGQGPKLLIQFQNNGVVDDSQLPKDRFSAERLKGVDSTLKIQPAKLEDSAVYLCASSFSSGSNRPQHFGDGTRLSIL.

In this sample, this clonotype turned up many times. The chain joins TRBV7-9 to TRBJ2-7, with D possibly TRBD1 on 5 matching bases. The CDR3 is made up of 13 amino acids. The ends were cut back, 2 bases at V and 2 bases at J, with 7 bases in the middle. Germline assignment: CDR1 SEHNR and CDR2 FQNEAQ (reference sequence). The CDR3 reads CASSLPGTYEQYF. CDR3 DNA: TGTGCCAGCAGCTTACCAGGGACCTACGAGCAGTACTTC.

This clonotype was counted ten times or more. The V gene is TRBV6-5, the J gene TRBJ1-1; TRBD1 is a possible D gene (6 bases). Deletions cut 0 bases from V and 0 bases from J, with 14 bases between. There are 17 residues in the CDR3. The germline V gene has CDR1 MNHEY and CDR2 SVGAGI. This CDR3 is CASSYSRTDTLNTEAFF. CDR3 nucleotides: TGTGCCAGCAGTTACTCGCGGACAGATACCTTGAACACTGAAGCTTTCTTT.

The CDR3 DNA is TGTGCCACCTCATGGGGAGGGGACACTGAAGCTTTCTTT. Translating it yields CATSWGGDTEAFF. The rearrangement uses TRBV25-1 and TRBJ1-1; perhaps TRBD1 as D (5 bases). V dropped 10 bases and J dropped 3 bases, with 15 bases sitting between them. CDR3 length: 13 residues. From germline, CDR1 is MGHDK and CDR2 SYGVNS.

V gene TRBV11-2 combines with J gene TRBJ2-1; possible D gene TRBD1, 6 bases. The CDR3 is made up of 15 amino acids. Germline V lookup: CDR1 SGHAT, CDR2 FQNNGV. Trimming took off 2 bases at V and 1 base at J, with 9 bases between the two ends. The CDR3: CASSLSQGSYNEQFF. The DNA for the CDR3 is TGTGCCAGCAGCTTATCGCAGGGGTCCTACAATGAGCAGTTCTTC.

This sequence joins TRBV7-2 and TRBJ2-7; D perhaps matches TRBD2 (6 bases). The CDR3 runs to 14 residues. V dropped 2 bases and J dropped 5 bases, with 13 bases sitting between them. CDR1 and CDR2 (germline): SGHTA, FQGNSA. The CDR3 region is CASSLSRGNHEQYF. DNA of the CDR3: TGTGCCAGCAGCTTAAGTCGGGGGAACCACGAGCAGTACTTC.

This clonotype was seen repeatedly, ten times or more. This chain uses TRBV11-2 with TRBJ1-2, with D hard to call. Trimming left V 2 bases short and J 1 base short, with 5 bases between. There are 13 residues in the CDR3. CDR1 is SGHAT, CDR2 FQNNGV, per germline. This CDR3 reads CASSLNNNYGYTF. For the CDR3, the DNA is TGTGCCAGCAGCTTAAACAATAACTATGGCTACACCTTC.

About this clonotype: This may be a read error, as it is one base from a much larger clone. The chain has TRBV7-2 and TRBJ1-1; perhaps TRBD1 as D (5 bases). This CDR3 is 15 amino acids long. Trimming left V 5 bases short and J 3 bases short, with 16 bases between. Germline V gene sequence: CDR1 SGHTA, CDR2 FQGNSA. DNA for the CDR3: TGTGCCAGCAGCCGCCGGGACGGGGTGGACACTGAAGCTTTCTTT. Amino acids: CASSRRDGVDTEAFF.